The present entry profiles one TCR beta chain with its context. What it binds is unknown. The data were produced by immunoSEQ multiplex PCR, yet TCRdb's version contains in-frame clones alone and is incomplete. This sample carries some 180,000 clones, 85% to 95% of them seen once, and the ten largest clones take roughly 10%. This record comes from a study of T cell responses to AZD1222 COVID-19 vaccine. Study conclusions and caveats: Baseline serostatus was positive in only a handful of AZD1222 recipients. Repertoires were obtained only post-peak T cell response.

Germline V gene lookup returns CDR1 SGDLS and CDR2 YYNGEE. CDR3 length equals 15 residues. V was pared by 0 bases and J by 5 bases, with 6 bases of the junction left unmatched. The material was peripheral blood, obtained on day 0 of AZD1222 vaccination. The chain links TRBV9 to TRBJ1-2, with 8 positions matching TRBD1. This clonotype was obtained from an adult in good health. The CDR3 DNA reads as TGTGCCAGCAGCGTAGAGGCAGGGGGCGGTTATGGCTACACCTTC. It translates to CASSVEAGGGYGYTF.